This is a list of T cell receptor beta chains from one sample in a study of graft-versus-host responses after intestinal transplantation. These receptors have no known antigen. Only in-frame clones appear in the TCRdb table, and some are missing; sequencing was by immunoSEQ multiplex PCR. The top ten clones hold approximately 0.19% of a sample with about 88,000 clones, about 94% of them seen once. Sequenced material: unstimulated CD4+ T cells sorted from spleen or lymph node cells, taken before transplant. These receptors came from a human donor who was the organ donor for an intestinal transplant. CDR3s include the opening cysteine and the closing phenylalanine or tryptophan. Each record gives: CDR3 protein, V gene, D gene, J gene. The D gene is left open where the match is weak.

CDR3: CASSQGPTVQETQYF; V: TRBV4-1; D: NA; J: TRBJ2-5
CDR3: CASRRQGTEKLFF; V: TRBV6-6; D: TRBD1; J: TRBJ1-4
CDR3: CASSQAVPGHYNEQFF; V: TRBV4-2; D: NA; J: TRBJ2-1
CDR3: CARDSGLRAKNIQYF; V: TRBV6-7; D: NA; J: TRBJ2-4
CDR3: CASSITGYGYTF; V: TRBV19; D: NA; J: TRBJ1-2
CDR3: CASSARDRNEKLFF; V: TRBV7-8; D: TRBD1; J: TRBJ1-4
CDR3: CASSPEPGQGSGGYTF; V: TRBV4-3; D: TRBD1; J: TRBJ1-2
CDR3: CASSPGLAGYEQYF; V: TRBV7-2; D: TRBD2; J: TRBJ2-7
CDR3: CASSLLQATEAFF; V: TRBV5-1; D: NA; J: TRBJ1-1
CDR3: CASRKGPQNTQYF; V: TRBV2; D: NA; J: TRBJ2-3
CDR3: CAISESRDQPQHF; V: TRBV10-3; D: NA; J: TRBJ1-5
CDR3: CAWSVHNEQFF; V: TRBV30; D: NA; J: TRBJ2-1
CDR3: CASRPRQGMKNPSGANVLTF; V: TRBV28; D: TRBD1; J: TRBJ2-6
CDR3: CASSEAVMGRGSYGYTF; V: TRBV2; D: NA; J: TRBJ1-2
CDR3: CASSHPRDRNNEAFF; V: TRBV11-1; D: TRBD1; J: TRBJ1-1